These T cell receptor beta chains were read from a single sample in a study of T cells in Graves' hyperthyroidism and ophthalmopathy. TCRdb used MiXCR to reprocess the multiplex PCR reads, holding one entry per CDR3 protein. The sample shows some 350,000 distinct CDR3 sequences, around 13% of them seen only once. Input material: blood. These receptors all stem from a woman aged 40 to 50 with Graves' ophthalmopathy. CDR3s include the opening cysteine and the closing phenylalanine or tryptophan. A row's size may be missing; if present it is once, few, many or a size class.

TRBJ2-7 | TRBV20-1 | few | CSAYGDRAYEQYF
TRBJ2-3 | TRBV18 | - | CASSPRTRSQSTDTQYF
TRBJ1-1 | TRBV5-6 | - | CASSLAGMRGTNTEAFF
TRBJ2-1 | TRBV27 | many | CASSFLEAREQFF
TRBJ1-4 | TRBV20-1 | - | CSAGGLLEKLFF
TRBJ1-1 | TRBV20-1 | - | CSANRDNTEAFF
TRBJ2-1 | TRBV15 | many | CATSRDPTSYNEQFF
TRBJ2-5 | TRBV28 | many | CASSSGQGGTQYF
TRBJ2-5 | TRBV12-5 | many | CASGLVGTQETQYF
TRBJ1-1 | TRBV20-1 | many | CSAQRTGPTEAFF
TRBJ2-2 | TRBV20-1 | few | CSARPRVYTGELFF
TRBJ2-7 | TRBV29-1 | once | CSVWGQGDEQYF
TRBJ1-5 | TRBV10-2 | many | CASSESGTGGNQPQHF
TRBJ2-7 | TRBV5-1 | few | CASSFGQGNDKQYF
TRBJ2-7 | TRBV30 | few | CAWSGPASGTYEQYF
TRBJ2-2 | TRBV9 | - | CASSVDSVRQANTGELFF
TRBJ2-6 | TRBV12-3/TRBV12-4 | - | CASSLGILLSSGANVLTF
TRBJ2-5 | TRBV7-2 | few | CASSPVGLGLAAQTQYF
TRBJ1-1 | TRBV20-1 | many | CSARGRQALTEAFF
TRBJ2-1 | TRBV3-1 | many | CASSQGATYNEQFF
TRBJ2-3 | TRBV3-1 | many | CASSQVGWTDTQYF
TRBJ1-2 | TRBV27 | many | CASSQTGPYGYTF
TRBJ1-1 | TRBV6-1 | many | CASSPRIRTEAFF
TRBJ2-7 | TRBV4-2 | - | CASSPTDSGGTPLEQYF
TRBJ2-1 | TRBV20-1 | many | CSARDPGASGTGAHEQFF
TRBJ1-4 | TRBV3-1 | - | CASSPGQGKLFF